What follows describes a single T cell receptor (beta chain). No antigen is known for it. Pooled samples include second doses given at about 4 or 12 weeks. V trimming: 0 bases; J trimming: 5 bases; junction bases outside the gene matches: 6. The CDR3 is made up of 16 amino acids. Germline V lookup: CDR1 SGHTA, CDR2 FQGNSA. Libraries were prepared by immunoSEQ multiplex PCR; TCRdb keeps only in-frame clonotypes and omits some of them. The profile covers around 180,000 clones, with 88% appearing a single time and 20% to 30% taken by the ten largest. The source of the sample is a study of T cell responses to AZD1222 COVID-19 vaccine. Study results and limitations: Donors in the cohort were predominantly white British and more often female, and clonal diversity was possibly underestimated. Increases in Spike-specific TCR breadth and depth were seen after two AZD1222 doses. Spike was spanned by vaccine-associated CD4 TCRs, with dominance at 160-218 and 743-854.

The sequencing used peripheral blood, collected 28 days after the second AZD1222 dose. This receptor was identified in an adult who received the AZD1222 COVID-19 vaccine. The chain recombines TRBV7-2 with TRBJ2-1, with 8 bases aligning to TRBD2. The CDR3 bases are TGTGCCAGCAGCTTAGCCAGCGGGAGAATTGACAATGAGCAGTTCTTC. It encodes CASSLASGRIDNEQFF.